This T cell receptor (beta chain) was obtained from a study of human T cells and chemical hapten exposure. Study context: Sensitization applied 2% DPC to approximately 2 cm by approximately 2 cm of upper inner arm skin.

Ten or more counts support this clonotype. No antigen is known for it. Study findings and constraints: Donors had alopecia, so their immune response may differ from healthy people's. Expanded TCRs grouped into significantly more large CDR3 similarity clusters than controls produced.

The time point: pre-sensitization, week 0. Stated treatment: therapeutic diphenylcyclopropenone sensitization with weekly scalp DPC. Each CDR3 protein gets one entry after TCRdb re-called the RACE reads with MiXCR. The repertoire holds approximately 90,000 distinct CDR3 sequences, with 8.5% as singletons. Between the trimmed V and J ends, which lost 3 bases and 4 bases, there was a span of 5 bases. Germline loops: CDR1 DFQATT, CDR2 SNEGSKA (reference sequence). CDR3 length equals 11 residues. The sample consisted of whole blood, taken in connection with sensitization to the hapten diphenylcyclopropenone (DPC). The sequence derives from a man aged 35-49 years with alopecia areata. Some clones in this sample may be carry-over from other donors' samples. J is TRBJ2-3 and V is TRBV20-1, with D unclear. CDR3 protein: CSASPADTQYF. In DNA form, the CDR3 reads TGCAGTGCTAGTCCTGCAGATACGCAGTATTTT.